This TCR beta chain was documented in a study of T cell changes during pregnancy in multiple sclerosis. Method: immunoSEQ multiplex PCR; TCRdb's copy keeps in-frame clones and lacks some. The data hold tens of thousands of clones, with just under 95% observed a single time. The germline gives CDR1 SGHVS, CDR2 FQNEAQ. The V gene end was trimmed by 3 bases and the J gene end by 4 bases; junction bases not matched to a gene: 5. This CDR3 has 16 amino acids. The genes are TRBV7-8 and TRBJ2-1; 11 nucleotides match TRBD2. This material consisted of peripheral blood, taken in the third trimester of pregnancy. The source is a female donor in good health, enrolled as a control in a pregnancy study. In DNA form, the CDR3 reads TGTGCCAGCAGCTTCCTGACTAGCGGGATATACAATGAGCAGTTCTTC. Translated, it gives CASSFLTSGIYNEQFF.